A single sample is the source of the 19 T cell receptor beta chains below, sequenced in a study of neurological immune-mediated disorders (dated by TCRdb to about 2019). The library was made by 5' RACE. Sequencing used an Illumina HiSeq 2500. The public reads were reanalyzed by TCRdb: fastp trimming at Q25, MiXCR alignment, in-frame beta chains only. Each CDR3 protein gets just one entry, which takes the most common genes and DNA from the rows behind it. The sample records about 120,000 distinct CDR3 sequences, about 3.4% of which are singletons. Jointly, the top ten make up 1% to 1.5% of the sample. Specimen: PBMCs. These receptors were obtained from a young woman with multiple sclerosis.

At least ten counts were recorded for this clonotype. The CDR3 reads CASRRGGNQPQHF. As DNA, the CDR3 is TGTGCCAGCAGGAGGGGCGGCAATCAGCCCCAGCATTTT. V and J are TRBV6-5 and TRBJ1-5, with D perhaps matching TRBD1 (5 bases). Germline CDR1 is MNHEY and CDR2 is SVGAGI. Between the trimmed V and J ends, which lost 6 bases and 2 bases, there was a span of 8 bases. This CDR3 is 13 amino acids long.

Ten or more counts support this clonotype. This sequence joins TRBV12-3 or TRBV12-4 and TRBJ2-2, with 11 bases matching TRBD2. Trimming removed 6 bases from V and 0 bases from J; junction bases left unmatched: 6. CDR3 size: 17 residues. The DNA of the CDR3 is TGTGCCAGCAGCCCCCCGGGACTAGCGGCGAACACCGGGGAGCTGTTTTTT. The encoded protein is CASSPPGLAANTGELFF.

This clonotype was recorded at least ten times. The V gene is TRBV27, the J gene TRBJ2-7; possibly TRBD1 or TRBD2 for D (5 bases each). Trimming took off 8 bases at V and 0 bases at J, with 11 bases between the two ends. The CDR3 has 13 residues. Germline V gene data show CDR1 as MNHEY and CDR2 as SMNVEV (reference sequence). The CDR3 here is CASRDRSSYEQYF. In nucleotides, the CDR3 is TGTGCCAGCCGGGACCGGAGCTCCTACGAGCAGTACTTC.

This clonotype was counted many times. The V and J genes are TRBV7-9 and TRBJ1-2, with D unresolved. Germline V gene sequence: CDR1 SEHNR, CDR2 FQNEAQ (reference sequence). The CDR3 consists of 14 residues. Trimming pared 2 bases from V and 3 bases from J, leaving 10 bases between. The CDR3 DNA reads TGTGCCAGCAGCTTATCGTCGGTATACTATGGCTACACCTTC. Its translation is CASSLSSVYYGYTF.

This clonotype was counted ten times or more. This chain uses TRBV6-2 or TRBV6-3 with TRBJ2-1, with unresolved D. The CDR3 has 14 amino acids. The V gene lost 8 bases and the J gene lost 6 bases, with 17 bases spanning the gap. CDR1 and CDR2 (germline): MNHEY, SVGEGT. DNA of the CDR3: TGTGCCAGCCGCTCTTTATTTAAGGGCAATGAGCAGTTCTTC. Amino acids: CASRSLFKGNEQFF.

This clonotype was observed at least ten times. Sequence at one end of the junction differs from germline and may be a read error. The J gene is TRBJ1-4, the V gene TRBV20-1; D is unresolved. Germline CDR1 is DFQATT and CDR2 is SNEGSKA (reference sequence). The CDR3 has 15 amino acids. The CDR3 DNA reads as TGCAGCGCTAGAGATTCCGAACGGATTAATGAAAAACTGTTTTTT. Amino acids: CSARDSERINEKLFF.

This clonotype showed up many times. The J gene is TRBJ2-3, the V gene TRBV7-9; D gene uncertain. V was trimmed by 4 bases and J by 4 bases, leaving 12 bases between them. This CDR3 spans 14 amino acids. Per the germline V gene, CDR1 is SEHNR and CDR2 is FQNEAQ (reference sequence). In nucleotides, the CDR3 is TGTGCCAGCAGCTCCCCCGCCCGCGCAGATACGCAGTATTTT. It encodes CASSSPARADTQYF.

This clonotype was seen at least ten times. This chain links TRBV5-1 with TRBJ2-5; D might be TRBD2 (6 bases). V lost 0 bases and J lost 2, with 14 bases in between. CDR1 is SGHRS, CDR2 YFSETQ, per germline. The CDR3 spans 16 residues. The CDR3 DNA reads TGCGCCAGCAGCTTGGCACCGGACTATATACAAGAGACCCAGTACTTC. This encodes CASSLAPDYIQETQYF.

This clonotype was counted ten times or more. The chain is built from TRBV7-2 and TRBJ2-5; tentative D call: TRBD1 (5 bases). Trimming stripped 5 bases from V and 1 base from J, with 11 bases between. CDR3 length equals 14 residues. Germline CDR1 is SGHTA and CDR2 is FQGNSA. The CDR3 bases are TGTGCCAGCAGCCCGCAGGGTTTCCAAGAGACCCAGTACTTC. It is translated as CASSPQGFQETQYF.

This clonotype was seen ten or more times. The rearrangement joins TRBV12-3 or TRBV12-4 to TRBJ2-5, with 8 nucleotides matching TRBD2. The CDR3 runs 16 residues. V trimming: 3 bases; J trimming: 2 bases; junction bases outside the gene matches: 8. This CDR3 is CASSLVSGTSQETQYF. CDR3 DNA sequence: TGTGCCAGCAGTTTGGTGTCCGGGACTAGTCAAGAGACCCAGTACTTC.

This clonotype was recorded at least ten times. The V and J genes are TRBV2 and TRBJ2-7, with TRBD1 matching over 7 bases. Per germline, CDR1 SNHLY and CDR2 FYNNEI. There are 14 residues in the CDR3. The V gene end was trimmed by 6 bases and the J gene end by 5 bases; junction bases not matched to a gene: 10. The CDR3 protein is CASREQGPSNEQYF. The CDR3 DNA sequence: TGTGCCAGCAGGGAACAGGGGCCATCGAACGAGCAGTACTTC.

This clonotype was seen at least ten times. This sequence joins TRBV20-1 and TRBJ2-7, with TRBD1 matching over 10 bases. Unmatched junction bases numbered 7, after V lost 0 bases and J lost 5 bases. This CDR3 is built from 15 residues. In germline, CDR1 is DFQATT, CDR2 SNEGSKA (reference sequence). Written as DNA, the CDR3 is TGCAGTGCTAGAGATTGGGACAGGGGATCGCACGAGCAGTACTTC. Amino acids: CSARDWDRGSHEQYF.

This clonotype was observed at least ten times. The V and J genes are TRBV12-3 or TRBV12-4 and TRBJ1-3; D is uncertain. Trimming removed 5 bases from V and 1 base from J, with 3 bases in between. There are 12 residues in the CDR3. CDR3 nucleotide sequence: TGTGCCAGCAGTCCGTCTGGAAACACCATATATTTT. This gives the protein CASSPSGNTIYF.

Ten or more counts support this clonotype. The chain joins TRBV5-1 to TRBJ2-4; D gene uncertain. Germline-derived CDR1 and CDR2 are SGHRS and YFSETQ. The CDR3 runs to 16 residues. V lost 0 bases and J 7 bases, leaving 17 bases between the germline ends. CDR3 region: CASSLGHLGYTNIQYF. The CDR3 DNA reads TGCGCCAGCAGCTTGGGGCACTTAGGGTATACGAACATTCAGTACTTC.

This clonotype was counted at least ten times. The rearrangement joins TRBV29-1 to TRBJ1-1; D is possibly TRBD1 (5 bases). The CDR3 extends over 12 amino acids. The germline V gene encodes CDR1 SQVTM and CDR2 ANQGSEA. V was shortened by 6 bases and J by 1 base, with 9 bases between the two germline ends. CDR3 region: CSVPDTNTEAFF. In DNA, the CDR3 is TGCAGCGTCCCGGACACGAACACTGAAGCTTTCTTT.

At least ten counts were recorded for this clonotype. V is TRBV7-9 and J is TRBJ1-4, with D hard to call. This CDR3 comprises 15 residues. Looked up from germline, CDR1 is SEHNR and CDR2 is FQNEAQ (reference sequence). V was shortened by 4 bases and J by 8 bases, with 17 bases between the two germline ends. The DNA of the CDR3 is TGTGCCAGCAGCTACGCCGGGGAAATGGGGGAAAAACTGTTTTTT. Its translation is CASSYAGEMGEKLFF.

This clonotype was picked up many times. The chain is built from TRBV19 and TRBJ1-5, with 9 nucleotides matching TRBD1. Germline CDR1 and CDR2: LNHDA and SQIVND (reference sequence). The trim removed 6 bases at V and 4 bases at J, leaving 4 bases unmatched. CDR3 length: 14 residues. As DNA, the CDR3 is TGTGCCAGTAGACGGACAGGGGATAATCAGCCCCAGCATTTT. Translated: CASRRTGDNQPQHF.

This clonotype was counted at least ten times. The CDR3: CASSLGGLATDTQYF. CDR3 nucleotides: TGCGCCAGCAGCTTGGGGGGACTAGCAACAGATACGCAGTATTTT. The rearrangement joins TRBV5-1 to TRBJ2-3, with 9 bases aligning to TRBD2. The V gene's germline CDR1 is SGHRS and CDR2 YFSETQ. This CDR3 is built from 15 residues. The V and J ends lost 0 bases and 3 bases, in that order; junction bases with no gene match: 2.

This clonotype was counted at least ten times. The chain is built from TRBV9 and TRBJ2-7; 11 bases are a match to TRBD2. Germline V gives CDR1 SGDLS, CDR2 YYNGEE. The CDR3 loop spans 15 amino acids. V was pared by 4 bases and J by 3 bases, with 6 bases of the junction left unmatched. As DNA, the CDR3 is TGTGCCAGCAGCTTACTAGCGGGAGCACTCTACGAGCAGTACTTC. This codes for CASSLLAGALYEQYF.